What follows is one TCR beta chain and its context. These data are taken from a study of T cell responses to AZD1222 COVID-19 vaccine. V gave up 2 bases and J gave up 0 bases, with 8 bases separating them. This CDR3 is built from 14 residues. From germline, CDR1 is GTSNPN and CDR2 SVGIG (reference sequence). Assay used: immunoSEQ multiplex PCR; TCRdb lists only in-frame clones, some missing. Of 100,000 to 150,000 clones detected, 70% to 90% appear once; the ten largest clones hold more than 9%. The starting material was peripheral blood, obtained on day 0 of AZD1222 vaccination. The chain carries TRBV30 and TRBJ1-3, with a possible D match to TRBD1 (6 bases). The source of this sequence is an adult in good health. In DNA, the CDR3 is TGTGCCTGGAGTCTGGACAGCTCTGGAAACACCATATATTTT. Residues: CAWSLDSSGNTIYF.